This T cell receptor (beta chain) was sequenced in a study of CD8 T cells in ankylosing spondylitis. Study-level points and caveats: Certain motif variants had earlier appeared in reactive arthritis synovial fluid and blood. Reported data indicate significant enrichment of disease-linked clones within matched ankylosing spondylitis synovial fluid. With a CD8+ phenotype, disease-linked clones were relatively rare in peripheral blood.

Each CDR3 protein gets one entry after TCRdb re-called the 5' RACE reads with MiXCR. The repertoire holds approximately 150,000 distinct CDR3 sequences, around 9.6% seen once, with approximately 15% in the top ten. This clonotype was found many times. Its antigen remains unidentified. Germline V gene data show CDR1 as SGDLS and CDR2 as YYNGEE. The CDR3 contains 15 residues. The V segment lost 1 base and the J segment 3 bases; nucleotides outside the gene matches: 6. The sample comprised blood, either unsorted or a sorted T cell fraction (not recorded which). The clonotype was recovered from a female donor with ankylosing spondylitis or in good health (not recorded which). This chain uses TRBV9 with TRBJ2-7; 8 nucleotides match TRBD2. CDR3 coding DNA: TGTGCCAGCAGCGTAAGGCCTAGCGGGCTCTACGAGCAGTACTTC. Residues: CASSVRPSGLYEQYF.